The 28 T cell receptor beta chains listed next were all sequenced from one sample in a study of blood T cells in healthy people across ages. A second roughly 6 to 12 cycle PCR used barcoded and J-beta primers. TCRdb fed the 5' RACE reads into MiXCR, producing one record per CDR3 protein. The sample records roughly 1.9 million distinct CDR3 sequences, 30% to 40% being singletons. Sequenced: blood. The receptors come from a human donor in good health.

V and J are TRBV4-1 and TRBJ1-6, with D unclear. The CDR3 consists of 14 residues. CDR1 is MGHRA, CDR2 YSYEKL, per germline. The ends were cut back, 0 bases at V and 10 bases at J, with 10 bases in the middle. The CDR3 spells CASSQEQARSPLHF. CDR3 nucleotide sequence: TGCGCCAGCAGCCAAGAACAAGCTCGATCACCCCTCCACTTT.

The gene calls are TRBV4-3 and TRBJ2-7; D remains ambiguous. The germline V gene has CDR1 LGHNA and CDR2 YSLEER. Trimming left V 0 bases short and J 4 bases short, with 16 bases between. This CDR3 contains 16 residues. The CDR3 bases are TGCGCCAGCAGCCAAGATTGGGCTAGGGAAGAATACGAGCAGTACTTC. Amino acid sequence: CASSQDWAREEYEQYF.

This clonotype was seen more than once but under ten times. The V gene is TRBV20-1, the J gene TRBJ1-5; D gene ambiguous. Germline V lookup: CDR1 DFQATT, CDR2 SNEGSKA (reference sequence). The CDR3 sequence is 16 residues long. Trimming took 4 bases from V and 0 from J, leaving 16 bases between them. The CDR3: CSATAEQDYSNQPQHF. CDR3 sequence (DNA): TGCAGTGCTACTGCGGAACAAGACTATAGCAATCAGCCCCAGCATTTT.

V is TRBV7-2 and J is TRBJ2-5, with D perhaps TRBD1 (6 bases). Germline values: CDR1 SGHTA, CDR2 FQGNSA. The CDR3 length is 19 residues. The V gene lost 1 base and the J gene lost 0 bases, with 21 bases spanning the gap. CDR3 sequence reads: CASSLVILGAGTYQETQYF. In DNA, the CDR3 is TGTGCCAGCAGCTTAGTGATTCTGGGGGCAGGGACGTACCAAGAGACCCAGTACTTC.

This clonotype was observed a single time. The gene calls are TRBV20-1 and TRBJ2-7, with a possible D match to TRBD1 (6 bases). Trimming removed 3 bases from V and 6 bases from J, with 15 bases in between. CDR3 length: 13 amino acids. The V gene's germline CDR1 is DFQATT and CDR2 SNEGSKA (reference sequence). The CDR3 spells CSASYRAGVEQYF. Written as DNA, the CDR3 is TGCAGTGCTAGCTACAGGGCCGGGGTCGAGCAGTACTTC.

The chain joins TRBV20-1 to TRBJ2-4; D uncertain. Germline CDR1 reads DFQATT; CDR2 reads SNEGSKA (reference sequence). This CDR3 region has 11 residues. The CDR3 spells CRATRQNIQYF. As DNA, the CDR3 is TGCAGGGCAACCAGGCAAAACATTCAGTACTTC.

The rearrangement links TRBV29-1 to TRBJ1-1; weak D call: TRBD1 (6 bases). Germline values: CDR1 SQVTM, CDR2 ANQGSEA. The CDR3 has 11 amino acids. Trimming cost V 8 bases and J 8 bases, with 15 bases left between them. DNA for the CDR3: TGCAGCTTGGGGGATGACAGGGAAGCTTTCTTT. Encoded protein: CSLGDDREAFF.

The rearrangement joins TRBV7-2 to TRBJ1-5; D is ambiguous. The germline V gene encodes CDR1 SGHTA and CDR2 FQGNSA. This CDR3 is 13 amino acids long. V was trimmed by 1 base and J by 9 bases, leaving 10 bases between them. The CDR3 bases are TGTGCCAGCAGCTTAGGGGCCGGTCGGCCCCAGCATTTT. Translated, it gives CASSLGAGRPQHF.

To note about this clonotype: The junction shows a germline mismatch at one end, possibly a read error. V and J are TRBV28 and TRBJ1-1; 11 bases line up with TRBD1. Germline lookup yields CDR1 MDHEN and CDR2 SYDVKM. The CDR3 is 14 residues long. In DNA, the CDR3 is TGCGCCAGCAGTTCGGGACAGGGGGAAGGTGAAGCTTTCTTT. As protein: CASSSGQGEGEAFF.

CDR3 sequence reads: CASSLQGGRYTQYF. The CDR3 DNA reads as TGTGCCAGCAGCTTGCAAGGGGGGCGGTATACGCAGTATTTT. The chain carries TRBV5-5 and TRBJ2-3, with D possibly called TRBD1 or TRBD2 (6 bases each). This CDR3 contains 14 residues. CDR1 is SGHKS and CDR2 is YYEKEE in the germline V gene (reference sequence). V was clipped by 1 base and J by 7 bases, with 13 bases between them.

The CDR3 nucleotides are TGTGCCAGCAGTAGGCGTCAGACCTCCTACGAGCAGTACTTC. Its protein is CASSRRQTSYEQYF. This chain connects TRBV12-3 or TRBV12-4 to TRBJ2-7; D unresolved. Between the trimmed V and J ends, which lost 5 bases and 0 bases, there was a span of 11 bases. This CDR3 region has 14 residues.

This sequence joins TRBV28 and TRBJ1-6, with a possible D match to TRBD1 (6 bases). Per germline, CDR1 MDHEN and CDR2 SYDVKM. The CDR3 loop spans 15 amino acids. V was pared by 10 bases and J by 2 bases, with 15 bases between. CDR3 amino acids: CATDSPGAYNSPLHF. The CDR3, as DNA: TGTGCCACCGATTCCCCAGGGGCCTATAATTCACCCCTCCACTTT.

The chain recombines TRBV19 with TRBJ1-1, with 10 positions matching TRBD1. The germline V gene has CDR1 LNHDA and CDR2 SQIVND (reference sequence). The length of the CDR3 is 19 residues. The junction had 21 bases not matched to a gene; V was cut back by 6 bases and J by 5 bases. The CDR3 sequence: CASRQRWGQGLRDSTEAFF. The DNA for the CDR3 is TGTGCCAGTAGACAAAGGTGGGGACAGGGGCTTAGGGATTCGACTGAAGCTTTCTTT.

The chain carries TRBV27 and TRBJ2-5; TRBD2 matches 14 bases. The J segment lost 2 bases and the V segment lost 2 bases, leaving 4 bases of the junction unmatched. This CDR3 is built from 17 residues. Germline assignment: CDR1 MNHEY and CDR2 SMNVEV (reference sequence). Here the CDR3 DNA reads TGTGCCAGCAGTTTACGTGGGACTAGCGGGGGACAAGAGACCCAGTACTTC. Translated, it gives CASSLRGTSGGQETQYF.

This chain links TRBV5-1 with TRBJ2-2, with D perhaps being TRBD1 or TRBD2 (5 bases each). V lost 4 bases and J 2 bases, leaving 15 bases between the germline ends. Germline V CDR1 and CDR2: SGHRS, YFSETQ. The CDR3 has 16 amino acids. Here the CDR3 DNA reads TGCGCCAGCAGCCTGTCCGGGGCCTACAACACCGGGGAGCTGTTTTTT. Amino acid sequence: CASSLSGAYNTGELFF.

Concerning this clonotype itself: A much bigger clone sits one base away, suggesting this may be a read error. V is TRBV20-1 and J is TRBJ2-7, with a possible D match to TRBD1 (5 bases). From germline, CDR1 is DFQATT and CDR2 SNEGSKA (reference sequence). The CDR3 has 14 residues. CDR3 sequence: CNASIFPDRYEQYF. In DNA form, the CDR3 reads TGCAATGCTAGTATCTTTCCCGACAGATACGAGCAGTACTTC.

The genes are TRBV4-3 and TRBJ2-7, with D unclear. Germline V gene sequence: CDR1 LGHNA, CDR2 YSLEER. Trimming cost V 1 base and J 5 bases, with 15 bases left between them. The CDR3 has 15 residues. The CDR3 region is CASSQGPEGFNEQYF. Here the CDR3 DNA reads TGCGCCAGCAGCCAAGGCCCTGAAGGGTTCAACGAGCAGTACTTC.

This rearrangement joins TRBV29-1 to TRBJ2-5; 8 bases match TRBD2. The germline V gene has CDR1 SQVTM and CDR2 ANQGSEA. Germline trimming cut 6 bases from V and 4 bases from J; bases unmatched to any gene: 7. The CDR3 is 13 amino acids. The CDR3 DNA reads TGCAGCGTCTCGAGCGGGGGCGGAGAGACCCAGTACTTC. Encoded protein: CSVSSGGGETQYF.

The table lists this clonotype with many counts. The rearrangement links TRBV7-9 to TRBJ1-5, with TRBD1 matching 8 bases. The CDR3 has 14 amino acids. V lost 6 bases, J lost 6 bases, and 7 bases stayed unmatched. The germline gives CDR1 SEHNR, CDR2 FQNEAQ (reference sequence). The CDR3 loop is CASSSGQGGQPQHF. For the CDR3, the DNA is TGTGCCAGCAGTTCCGGACAGGGAGGTCAGCCCCAGCATTTT.

The genes are TRBV7-9 and TRBJ1-2; TRBD1 agrees at 8 bases. Looked up from germline, CDR1 is SEHNR and CDR2 is FQNEAQ (reference sequence). This CDR3 is built from 15 residues. J was trimmed by 8 bases and V by 2 bases; bases with no gene match: 10. CDR3 nucleotides: TGTGCCAGCAGCTTATTAAGGCAGGGGGCGCGGGGCTACACCTTC. Its protein is CASSLLRQGARGYTF.

CDR3 sequence (DNA): TGTGCCAGCAGTTCCCCGGGAGGGGATGGTGCTGAAGCTTTCTTT. It codes for CASSSPGGDGAEAFF. The chain employs TRBV28 and TRBJ1-1, with a weak D call TRBD1 (5 bases). Looked up from germline, CDR1 is MDHEN and CDR2 is SYDVKM. The CDR3 consists of 15 residues. V gave up 4 bases and J gave up 6 bases, with 18 bases separating them.

About this clonotype: An end of the junction differs from the germline gene, which may be a read error. V usage is TRBV11-2 and J usage is TRBJ2-1; TRBD1 might be the D (5 bases). From germline, CDR1 is SGHAT and CDR2 FQNNGV. The CDR3 sequence is 14 residues long. CDR3 DNA sequence: TGTGCCAACAGCTTAGGCAGCAGGGTAGGTGAGCAGTTCTTC. Translating it yields CANSLGSRVGEQFF.

This clonotype was seen a few times. The rearrangement joins TRBV20-1 to TRBJ2-7; TRBD2 matches at 8 bases. V lost 4 bases and J lost 2; bases outside the gene matches: 16. The CDR3 has 17 amino acids. The germline V gene encodes CDR1 DFQATT and CDR2 SNEGSKA (reference sequence). The CDR3 region is CSATGWRGANHPYEQYF. CDR3 sequence (DNA): TGCAGTGCTACGGGCTGGCGGGGGGCAAACCACCCCTACGAGCAGTACTTC.

The V call is TRBV24-1, the J call TRBJ2-3; no firm D call. The CDR3 spans 15 residues. V was shortened by 1 base and J by 4 bases, with 11 bases between the two germline ends. CDR1 is KGHDR, CDR2 SFDVKD, per germline. The CDR3 protein is CATSDFPRLSDTQYF. In DNA, the CDR3 is TGTGCCACCAGTGATTTCCCCCGACTCTCAGATACGCAGTATTTT.

This clonotype showed up just a few times. The rearrangement joins TRBV7-2 to TRBJ2-5; possibly TRBD1 for D (5 bases). Germline CDR1 reads SGHTA; CDR2 reads FQGNSA. The CDR3 is 12 residues long. Trimming removed 5 bases from V and 5 bases from J, with 9 bases in between. CDR3 coding DNA: TGTGCCAGCAGCAAGTACAGGGAGACCCAGTACTTC. Amino acid sequence: CASSKYRETQYF.

CDR3 coding DNA: TGCGCCAGCAGCCAATTCAGAGCGGGGAACCTCAAGGGTGAGCAGTTCTTC. This codes for CASSQFRAGNLKGEQFF. The chain is built from TRBV4-1 and TRBJ2-1, with 7 bases that match TRBD2. Germline V CDR1 and CDR2: MGHRA, YSYEKL. With V trimmed by 2 bases and J by 9 bases, 16 bases remained unmatched. The CDR3 runs 17 residues.

Notes on this clonotype: One junction end disagrees with the germline gene, perhaps due to a read error. This chain uses TRBV5-1 with TRBJ2-5; D gene unclear. Germline V lookup: CDR1 SGHRS, CDR2 YFSETQ. This CDR3 is 12 amino acids long. The CDR3 loop reads CASNFDQEAQYF. The CDR3 bases are TGCGCCAGCAACTTTGACCAAGAGGCCCAGTACTTC.

Only a few counts were recorded for this clonotype. V usage is TRBV7-2 and J usage is TRBJ2-1, with D unclear. The germline gives CDR1 SGHTA, CDR2 FQGNSA. Between the trimmed V and J ends, which lost 5 bases and 9 bases, there was a span of 23 bases. The CDR3 covers 16 residues. The CDR3: CASSLTLDQSSSEQFF. Written as DNA, the CDR3 is TGTGCCAGCAGCCTAACCCTGGACCAATCCTCATCTGAGCAGTTCTTC. The full variable domain, completed using reference TRBV7-2 and TRBJ2-1, is GAGVSQSPSNKVTEKGKDVELRCDPISGHTALYWYRQSLGQGLEFLIYFQGNSAPDKSGLPSDRFSAERTGGSVSTLTIQRTQQEDSAVYLCASSLTLDQSSSEQFFGPGTRLTVL.